These T cell receptor beta chains were read from a single sample in a study of blood T cell repertoires in COVID-19. The method was immunoSEQ multiplex PCR; TCRdb's version includes in-frame clones alone and lacks a portion of them. The sample lists about 230,000 clones, 83% occurring once. Material for sequencing was peripheral blood. These receptors were taken from a woman between 45 and 65 years old with acute or convalescent COVID-19. The CDR3 runs from the conserved cysteine through the conserved F or W. D genes are given only for firm matches. Size tells how often a clone was seen (once, few, many) or the class of an expanded clone, and some rows leave it out.

j_call v_call d_call clone_size cdr3_nt cdr3_aa
TRBJ1-1 TRBV7-2 . . TGTGCCAGCACTCTCCTCGACGGGGGGACCACTGAAGCTTTCTTT CASTLLDGGTTEAFF
TRBJ1-1 TRBV5-1 TRBD1 . TGCGCCAGCAGCGGAGGACAGGGGGCAGGGACTGAAGCTTTCTTT CASSGGQGAGTEAFF
TRBJ1-6 TRBV28 TRBD1 . TGTGCCAGCAGTCCCGCCGGACAGGAATCTAATTCACCCCTCCACTTT CASSPAGQESNSPLHF
TRBJ1-2 TRBV3-1/TRBV3-2 . . TGTGCCAGCAGCCGCGGGGAATATGGCTACACCTTC CASSRGEYGYTF
TRBJ1-1 TRBV18 . . TGTGCCAGCTCACCTTCGGGGGGCTTGAACACTGAAGCTTTCTTT CASSPSGGLNTEAFF
TRBJ2-2 TRBV18 . . TGTGCCAGCTCACCCCCAGGAAATCCCGGGGAGCTGTTTTTT CASSPPGNPGELFF
TRBJ2-5 TRBV11-2 . . TGTGCCAGCAGCTTAAGGGGAGAGACCCAGTACTTC CASSLRGETQYF
TRBJ2-7 TRBV9 TRBD1 . TGTGCCAGCACCCGGACAGGGGGTTTGGACGAGCAGTACTTC CASTRTGGLDEQYF
TRBJ1-1 TRBV28 . . TGTGCCAGCAGCCCCAGGTCTGGGCCGATGAACACTGAAGCTTTCTTT CASSPRSGPMNTEAFF
TRBJ2-7 TRBV30 TRBD1 . TGTGCCTGGAGCGGACAGGGTCGATACGAGCAGTACTTC CAWSGQGRYEQYF
TRBJ1-5 TRBV27 . once TGTGCCAGCAGTTTAGCAGGCCCCAATCAGCCCCAGCATTTT CASSLAGPNQPQHF
TRBJ2-1 TRBV28 . . TGTGCCAGCAGTTGGAGTCAAGAGCAGTTCTTC CASSWSQEQFF
TRBJ2-7 TRBV6-5 TRBD1 . TGTGTCTCGGGACAGGGACAAAACTACGAGCAGTACTTC CVSGQGQNYEQYF
TRBJ2-3 TRBV4-1 TRBD2 . TGCGCCAGCAGGCAGTGGGGGGGGGAAGATACGCAGTATTTT CASRQWGGEDTQYF
TRBJ2-6 TRBV4-3 . . TGCGCCAGCAGTAGAAACTCTGGGGCCAACGTCCTGACTTTC CASSRNSGANVLTF
TRBJ2-7 TRBV30 . . TGTGCCTGGGGACAGAACTACGAGCAGTACTTC CAWGQNYEQYF
TRBJ1-2 TRBV7-2 . . TGTGCCAGCAGCTTTGAGGCGGCCGTTAACTATGGCTACACCTTC CASSFEAAVNYGYTF
TRBJ2-3 TRBV9 . . TGTGCCAGCAGCGTAGATCTGCGGGGGCCCCCAGATACGCAGTATTTT CASSVDLRGPPDTQYF
TRBJ1-6 TRBV4-2 . . TGTGCCAGCAGCAAAGGACAAGAAAATTCACCCCTCCACTTT CASSKGQENSPLHF
TRBJ1-2 TRBV30 . . TGTGCCTGGAGTGCAAGAGTCTATGGCTACACCTTC CAWSARVYGYTF
TRBJ1-5 TRBV19 TRBD1 . TGTGCCAGTAGTAAATGGGGACAGGGGTCCAATCAGCCCCAGCATTTT CASSKWGQGSNQPQHF
TRBJ2-5 TRBV5-5 . . TGTGCCAGCAGGGCAGGGTTGAGGGAGACCCAGTACTTC CASRAGLRETQYF
TRBJ1-4 TRBV27 TRBD1 . TGTGCCAGCAGTACAGCCGGGACAGGGAGTGAAAAACTGTTTTTT CASSTAGTGSEKLFF
TRBJ2-2 TRBV4-2 . . TGTGCCAGCAGCCAAGGGGGGGGCCTCACCGGGGAGCTGTTTTTT CASSQGGGLTGELFF
TRBJ1-2 TRBV4-2 . . TGTGCCAGCAGCCAAGACAGGCAGGCTAACTATGGCTACACCTTC CASSQDRQANYGYTF
TRBJ2-6 TRBV18 TRBD2 . TGTGCCAGCTCACCCCGGCGGGGGGGGCTGGGTAGCTCTGGGGCCAACGTCCTGACTTTC CASSPRRGGLGSSGANVLTF
TRBJ2-1 TRBV5-4 . . TGTGCCAGCAGCCAAAACAATGAGCAGTTCTTC CASSQNNEQFF
TRBJ1-1 TRBV12-3/TRBV12-4 . . TGTGCCAGCAGTTTGCCAGGGTTGAGAGCTTTCTTT CASSLPGLRAFF
TRBJ1-5 TRBV29-1 TRBD1 . TGCAGCGTATCCAGGGGGGTCAATCAGCCCCAGCATTTT CSVSRGVNQPQHF
TRBJ1-2 TRBV9 . once TGTGCCAGCAGCGTAGGTGGACAGACTCACCCAACTTATGGCTACACCTTC CASSVGGQTHPTYGYTF
TRBJ2-7 TRBV5-5 . . TGTGCCAGCAGCTTGGGACCGGACAGCTCCTACGAGCAGTACTTC CASSLGPDSSYEQYF
TRBJ2-1 TRBV7-2 TRBD1 . TGTGCCAGCAGCCCCTGGACAGGGGGCCGGAATGAGCAGTTCTTC CASSPWTGGRNEQFF
TRBJ2-7 TRBV6-5 . . TGTGCCAGCAGTTCCGAAGCGCGGCAGTACTTC CASSSEARQYF
TRBJ2-1 TRBV28 TRBD1 . TGTGCCAGCAGTTTAGTAGGACAGGGGTCCTACAATGAGCAGTTCTTC CASSLVGQGSYNEQFF
TRBJ1-2 TRBV4-2 TRBD1 few TGTGCCAGCAGCCCGACGACAGGGGTGGAAGGCTACACCTTC CASSPTTGVEGYTF
TRBJ2-3 TRBV7-2 TRBD2 few TGTGCCAGCAGCTTAGTCGCGGGGGGGGCTGGCACAGATACGCAGTATTTT CASSLVAGGAGTDTQYF
TRBJ2-1 TRBV11-3 TRBD1 once TGTGCCAGCAGCAAACGACAGGGCACCTACAATGAGCAGTTCTTC CASSKRQGTYNEQFF
TRBJ1-2 TRBV30 TRBD1 . TGTGCCTGGACCGGGACAGGGGCATGGGGCTACACCTTC CAWTGTGAWGYTF
TRBJ2-2 TRBV5-4 . . TGTGCCAGCAGCTTGGAAGGGGGGAACACCGGGGAGCTGTTTTTT CASSLEGGNTGELFF
TRBJ1-4 TRBV6-1 . . TGTGCCAGCAGTGAAGTTTTATTGAGGGGGAGTGAAAAACTGTTTTTT CASSEVLLRGSEKLFF
TRBJ2-1 TRBV30 . . TGTGCCTGGAGTTTTCAGGGGAAGAACGAGCAGTTCTTC CAWSFQGKNEQFF
TRBJ2-6 TRBV14 TRBD1 few TGTGCCAGCAGAGGACAGGCTCTACTCTCTGGGGCCAACGTCCTGACTTTC CASRGQALLSGANVLTF
TRBJ2-7 TRBV29-1 TRBD2 . TGCAGCGTTGACGGTGTGTCTGGGACTATCGAGCAGTACTTC CSVDGVSGTIEQYF
TRBJ1-4 TRBV7-6 . . TGTGCCAGCAGCCCCCGGGACACCGGCAATGAAAAACTGTTTTTT CASSPRDTGNEKLFF
TRBJ2-7 TRBV6-5 . many TGTGCCAGCAGTCCTATGACGGGGGAGCAGTACTTC CASSPMTGEQYF
TRBJ1-2 TRBV28 . . TGTGCCAGCAGCTCCCCATCGGGGAGCTATGGCTACACCTTC CASSSPSGSYGYTF
TRBJ1-2 TRBV6-2/TRBV6-3 . . TGTGCCAGCAGTTACTTCGGGGAGACGGATGGCTACACCTTC CASSYFGETDGYTF
TRBJ1-1 TRBV7-3 . . TGTGCCAGCAGCCCCAGAAGGAACACTGAAGCTTTCTTT CASSPRRNTEAFF
TRBJ1-3 TRBV19 . . TGTGCCAGTAGCCGGGACAACAACTCTGGAAACACCATATATTTT CASSRDNNSGNTIYF
TRBJ1-4 TRBV9 . many TGTGCCAGCAGCTACGGGGAGGGTAGGGAAAAACTGTTTTTT CASSYGEGREKLFF
TRBJ1-5 TRBV6-5 . . TGTGCCAGCAGCCGACTTATAGATAGCAATCAGCCCCAGCATTTT CASSRLIDSNQPQHF
TRBJ2-1 TRBV5-1 . . TGCGCCAGCAGCTTGGCGGGGAACTACAATGAGCAGTTCTTC CASSLAGNYNEQFF
TRBJ1-6 TRBV5-1 . once TGCGCCAGCAGCTTCGCGCAGGGTAATTCACCCCTCCACTTT CASSFAQGNSPLHF